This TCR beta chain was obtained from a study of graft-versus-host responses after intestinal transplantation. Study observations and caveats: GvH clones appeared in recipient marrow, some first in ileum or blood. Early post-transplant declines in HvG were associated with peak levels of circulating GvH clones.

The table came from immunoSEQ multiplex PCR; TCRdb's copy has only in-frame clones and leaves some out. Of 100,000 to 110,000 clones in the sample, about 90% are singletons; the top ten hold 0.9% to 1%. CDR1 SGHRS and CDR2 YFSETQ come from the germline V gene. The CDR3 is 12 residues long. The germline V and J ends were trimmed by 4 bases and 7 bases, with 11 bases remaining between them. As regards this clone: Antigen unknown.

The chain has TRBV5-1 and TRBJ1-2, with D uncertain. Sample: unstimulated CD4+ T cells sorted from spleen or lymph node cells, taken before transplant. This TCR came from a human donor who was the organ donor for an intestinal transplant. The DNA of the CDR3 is TGCGCCAGCAGCCACGACAAGGCTGGCTACACCTTC. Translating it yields CASSHDKAGYTF.